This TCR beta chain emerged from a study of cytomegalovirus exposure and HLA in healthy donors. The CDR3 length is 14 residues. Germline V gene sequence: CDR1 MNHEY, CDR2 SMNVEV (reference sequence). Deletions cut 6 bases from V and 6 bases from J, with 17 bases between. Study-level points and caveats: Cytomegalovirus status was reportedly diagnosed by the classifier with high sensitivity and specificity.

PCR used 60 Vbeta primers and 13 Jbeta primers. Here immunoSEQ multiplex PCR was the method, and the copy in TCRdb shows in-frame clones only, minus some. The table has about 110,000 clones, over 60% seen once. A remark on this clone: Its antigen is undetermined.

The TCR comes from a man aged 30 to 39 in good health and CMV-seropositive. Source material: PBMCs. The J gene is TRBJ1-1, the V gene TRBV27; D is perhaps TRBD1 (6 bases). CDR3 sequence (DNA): TGTGCCAGCAGAAAGCGGGGGGCAGTCTCTGAAGCTTTCTTT. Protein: CASRKRGAVSEAFF.